The 19 T cell receptor beta chains presented below share a single source sample, sequenced in a study of vaccination and CD4 T cells after COVID-19. The treatment is: roughly 11-day PBMC culture with coronavirus spike peptide pools or control peptides (ViraFEST assay). The assay that was used to sequence DNA from cultured CD4+ T cells was the Oncomine TCR Beta short-read assay. From the PCR reads, TCRdb called clonotypes with MiXCR, one entry per CDR3 protein. The table shows 15,000 to 20,000 distinct CDR3 sequences, with approximately 52% occurring only once. No antigen is known for these receptors. The sequenced sample consisted of CD4+ T cells from blood, cultured in vitro. These receptors originate from a human donor who had recovered from COVID-19.

The chain couples TRBV2 to TRBJ2-1; D possibly corresponds to TRBD2 (6 bases). The V end was cut by 6 bases, the J end by 7 bases, with 16 bases between. The germline gives CDR1 SNHLY, CDR2 FYNNEI. The CDR3 loop spans 14 amino acids. DNA of the CDR3: TGTGCCAGCAGAGCCCCTATACTAGCTAATGAGCAGTTCTTC. This codes for CASRAPILANEQFF.

The rearrangement links TRBV19 to TRBJ1-5, with TRBD1 as a possible D gene (5 bases). The CDR3 contains 16 residues. Germline-derived CDR1 and CDR2 are LNHDA and SQIVND (reference sequence). The V end lost 5 bases, the J end lost 3 bases, and 17 bases lay between the germline ends. CDR3 protein: CASSLNPGALNQPQHF. The CDR3 bases are TGTGCCAGTAGTTTGAATCCTGGGGCCCTCAATCAGCCCCAGCATTTT.

V is TRBV27 and J is TRBJ1-6; TRBD1 might be the D (5 bases). Trimming cost V 2 bases and J 0 bases, with 11 bases left between them. The CDR3 is 17 amino acids. The V gene's germline CDR1 is MNHEY and CDR2 SMNVEV (reference sequence). This CDR3 is CASSLTGRSSYNSPLHF. As DNA, the CDR3 is TGTGCCAGCAGTTTAACGGGGCGGAGCTCCTATAATTCACCCCTCCACTTT.

CDR3 protein: CASSLFPIYQETQYF. The CDR3 bases are TGTGCCAGCAGCTTATTCCCAATATACCAAGAGACCCAGTACTTC. V is TRBV11-2 and J is TRBJ2-5; no clear D gene. V lost 2 bases and J lost 0, with 10 bases in between. Germline assignment: CDR1 SGHAT and CDR2 FQNNGV. The CDR3 covers 15 residues.

This clonotype appeared a few times. The chain couples TRBV27 to TRBJ1-2; D is ambiguous. V dropped 6 bases and J dropped 4 bases, with 12 bases sitting between them. The germline V gene encodes CDR1 MNHEY and CDR2 SMNVEV (reference sequence). The CDR3 has 13 residues. CDR3 nucleotide sequence: TGTGCCAGCAGCTCCACCGCCACCTATGGCTACACCTTC. It translates to CASSSTATYGYTF.

The V and J genes are TRBV20-1 and TRBJ2-2; no clear D gene. The CDR3 runs to 13 residues. The V gene's germline CDR1 is DFQATT and CDR2 SNEGSKA (reference sequence). The V gene lost 0 bases and the J gene lost 5 bases, with 7 bases spanning the gap. This chain's CDR3 is CSARDTGTGELFF. In DNA, the CDR3 is TGCAGTGCTAGAGATACTGGGACCGGGGAGCTGTTTTTT.

The chain has TRBV2 and TRBJ2-2; D unclear. The CDR3 sequence is 16 residues long. Trimming pared 2 bases from V and 0 bases from J, leaving 10 bases between. Germline-derived CDR1 and CDR2 are SNHLY and FYNNEI. CDR3 nucleotides: TGTGCCAGCAGTGAAAAGAACGGACCGAACACCGGGGAGCTGTTTTTT. Its protein is CASSEKNGPNTGELFF.

This rearrangement joins TRBV15 to TRBJ2-3; D could derive from TRBD1 or TRBD2 (5 bases each). This CDR3 has 12 amino acids. Trimming took off 5 bases at V and 4 bases at J, with 7 bases between the two ends. The germline V gene encodes CDR1 LNHNV and CDR2 YYDKDF (reference sequence). The CDR3 sequence: CATSGDADTQYF. The CDR3 DNA reads as TGTGCCACCAGCGGGGACGCAGATACGCAGTATTTT.

This clonotype was seen only a few times. The CDR3 reads CASRVGQINYGYTF. CDR3 coding DNA: TGTGCCAGCAGGGTCGGACAGATCAACTATGGCTACACCTTC. The chain recombines TRBV11-2 with TRBJ1-2; D possibly corresponds to TRBD1 (6 bases). This CDR3 has 14 amino acids. Germline loops: CDR1 SGHAT, CDR2 FQNNGV. Trimming removed 6 bases at V and 2 bases at J, with 13 bases between. Variable domain in full (rest from reference TRBV11-2 and TRBJ1-2): EAGVAQSPRYKIIEKRQSVAFWCNPISGHATLYWYQQILGQGPKLLIQFQNNGVVDDSQLPKDRFSAERLKGVDSTLKIQPAKLEDSAVYLCASRVGQINYGYTFGSGTRLTVV.

The rearrangement uses TRBV27 and TRBJ2-2; D gene uncertain. CDR1 and CDR2 from the germline V gene are MNHEY and SMNVEV (reference sequence). The CDR3 consists of 12 residues. The ends were cut back, 6 bases at V and 8 bases at J, with 10 bases in the middle. CDR3 residues: CASSRRLGELFF. Here the CDR3 DNA reads TGTGCCAGCAGCCGCAGACTGGGGGAGCTGTTTTTT.

The gene calls are TRBV20-1 and TRBJ2-1; no reliable D call. Per the germline V gene, CDR1 is DFQATT and CDR2 is SNEGSKA (reference sequence). The CDR3 length is 13 residues. Deletions cut 4 bases from V and 3 bases from J, with 10 bases between. CDR3 bases: TGCAGTGCTAAAGGACGGAGCTACAATGAGCAGTTCTTC. This sequence encodes CSAKGRSYNEQFF.

The chain combines TRBV20-1 with TRBJ1-5, with a possible D match to TRBD1 (5 bases). Germline V gene sequence: CDR1 DFQATT, CDR2 SNEGSKA (reference sequence). There are 14 residues in the CDR3. V was cut by 6 bases and J by 1 base, with 13 bases left in between. CDR3 sequence reads: CSALGRPSNQPQHF. CDR3 in DNA: TGCAGTGCGCTGGGACGCCCGAGCAATCAGCCCCAGCATTTT.

This clonotype was counted a few times. The genes are TRBV2 and TRBJ1-5, with D hard to call. The CDR3 spans 13 residues. The V gene lost 5 bases and the J gene lost 1 base, with 6 bases spanning the gap. Germline CDR1 is SNHLY and CDR2 is FYNNEI. CDR3 sequence (DNA): TGTGCCAGCAGTCTGGGGAGCAATCAGCCCCAGCATTTT. Translated: CASSLGSNQPQHF.

This chain connects TRBV10-3 to TRBJ2-1, with 14 bases lining up with TRBD2. V dropped 4 bases and J dropped 8; count of bases not matched to a gene: 4. This CDR3 is 15 amino acids long. CDR1 ENHRY and CDR2 SYGVKD come from the germline V gene. The CDR3 spells CAISVGTSGSDEQFF. The CDR3 DNA reads as TGTGCCATCAGTGTAGGGACTAGCGGGAGCGATGAGCAGTTCTTC.

The rearrangement joins TRBV15 to TRBJ1-4, with D maybe TRBD1 (5 bases). V dropped 2 bases and J dropped 4 bases, with 17 bases sitting between them. This CDR3 contains 17 residues. The V gene's germline CDR1 is LNHNV and CDR2 YYDKDF (reference sequence). The CDR3 reads CATSRPRGRGLNEKLFF. The CDR3 DNA follows: TGTGCCACCAGCAGACCCCGCGGTAGGGGCCTTAATGAAAAACTGTTTTTT.

The chain combines TRBV11-2 with TRBJ2-3; D is undetermined. The CDR3 has 14 residues. Trimming shortened V by 0 bases and J by 0 bases, and 4 bases separated the two germline ends. The V gene's germline CDR1 is SGHAT and CDR2 FQNNGV. The chain's CDR3 is CASSLEQSTDTQYF. Written as DNA, the CDR3 is TGTGCCAGCAGCTTAGAACAGAGCACAGATACGCAGTATTTT. The full variable domain, rest sourced from reference TRBV11-2 and TRBJ2-3, is EAGVAQSPRYKIIEKRQSVAFWCNPISGHATLYWYQQILGQGPKLLIQFQNNGVVDDSQLPKDRFSAERLKGVDSTLKIQPAKLEDSAVYLCASSLEQSTDTQYFGPGTRLTVL.

The rearrangement links TRBV2 to TRBJ1-5; D gene unclear. Germline assignment: CDR1 SNHLY and CDR2 FYNNEI. The CDR3 is 14 residues long. V was trimmed by 2 bases and J by 1 base, leaving 6 bases between them. This CDR3 is CASSELLSNQPQHF. CDR3 DNA: TGTGCCAGCAGTGAACTGCTGAGCAATCAGCCCCAGCATTTT.

The chain has TRBV6-1 and TRBJ1-6, with unresolved D. The CDR3 contains 12 residues. The V end was cut by 2 bases, the J end by 10 bases, with 6 bases between. Germline assignment: CDR1 MNHNS and CDR2 SASEGT. The CDR3 region is CASSEFPSPLHF. As DNA, the CDR3 is TGTGCCAGCAGTGAATTTCCCTCACCCCTCCACTTT.

The chain couples TRBV6-1 to TRBJ2-7; no clear D gene. Between the trimmed V and J ends, which lost 1 base and 3 bases, there was a span of 10 bases. Germline assignment: CDR1 MNHNS and CDR2 SASEGT. This CDR3 region has 14 residues. This CDR3 is CASSEGVDIYEQYF. The CDR3 coding sequence is TGTGCCAGCAGTGAAGGGGTGGATATCTACGAGCAGTACTTC.